Shown below are 6 T cell receptor beta chains from a single sample sequenced in a study of OX40 agonist ivuxolimab in advanced cancers. Sequencing was performed with immunoSEQ multiplex PCR; in TCRdb, only in-frame clones are kept and a portion is missing. This repertoire shows about 46,000 clones, 88% found once; its top ten account for about 56%. Here the sequenced sample was CD4+ or CD8+ T cells sorted from blood, taken in a trial of the OX40 agonist ivuxolimab. The receptor set was obtained from an adult with an advanced solid tumor such as melanoma, head and neck, liver or kidney cancer.

The chain couples TRBV14 to TRBJ2-1; weak D call: TRBD1 (6 bases). Germline V CDR1 and CDR2: SGHDN, FVKESK. Trimming pared 3 bases from V and 15 bases from J, leaving 15 bases between. The CDR3 runs 12 residues. The CDR3 spells CASSQPDRARFF. CDR3 nucleotide sequence: TGTGCCAGCAGCCAGCCGGACAGAGCTAGGTTCTTC.

This chain links TRBV4-2 with TRBJ2-3; no reliable D call. V lost 2 bases, J lost 5 bases, and 11 bases lay in between. There are 14 residues in the CDR3. The germline V gene has CDR1 LGHNA and CDR2 YNFKEQ. The CDR3, as DNA: TGTGCCAGCAGCCAACCGATTTCGATAGATACGCAGTATTTT. It specifies CASSQPISIDTQYF.

The chain couples TRBV13 to TRBJ2-7; weak D call: TRBD2 (6 bases). V gave up 5 bases and J gave up 5 bases, with 19 bases separating them. Germline V CDR1 and CDR2: PRHDT, FYEKMQ (reference sequence). The CDR3 has 15 amino acids. This chain's CDR3 is CASSAPLAPRNEQYF. DNA of the CDR3: TGTGCCAGCAGCGCCCCACTAGCACCTCGTAACGAGCAGTACTTC.

The gene calls are TRBV27 and TRBJ2-7; D ambiguous. V was clipped by 5 bases and J by 3 bases, with 11 bases between them. Germline CDR1 is MNHEY and CDR2 is SMNVEV (reference sequence). This CDR3 comprises 13 residues. In DNA, the CDR3 is TGTGCCAGCAGTGCCTCCTACAGCTACGAGCAGTACTTC. Translating gives CASSASYSYEQYF.

The CDR3 loop reads CASSLTGETQYF. CDR3 bases: TGTGCCAGCAGCTTAACGGGGGAGACCCAGTACTTC. The chain links TRBV11-3 to TRBJ2-5; possible D gene TRBD2, 5 bases. The germline CDR1 and CDR2 sequences are SGHNT and YENEEA. The CDR3 is 12 residues long. Trimming pared 2 bases from V and 5 bases from J, leaving 6 bases between.

The chain joins TRBV7-9 to TRBJ2-2; the D gene could be TRBD1 or TRBD2 (6 bases each). V dropped 5 bases and J dropped 3 bases, with 10 bases sitting between them. The CDR3 extends over 14 amino acids. CDR1 is SEHNR and CDR2 is FQNEAQ in the germline V gene (reference sequence). This CDR3 reads CASSAGHDTGELFF. The DNA of the CDR3 is TGTGCCAGCAGCGCGGGACACGACACCGGGGAGCTGTTTTTT.